Described below is a single TCR beta chain sequence and its context. Its antigen is not known. The CDR3 has 15 amino acids. V shed 7 bases and J shed 3 bases, with 18 bases lying between them. The germline gives CDR1 SEHNR, CDR2 FQNEAQ (reference sequence). Produced via immunoSEQ multiplex PCR; TCRdb's table is partial and in-frame only. This sample has some 15,000 clones, with approximately 86% found just once. This specimen comes from a study of T cell clones after liver transplantation. The wider study: TCRbeta sequencing after a pre-transplant mixed lymphocyte reaction identified graft-donor-reactive clones, later tracked in post-transplant blood. Third-party-reactive TCRbeta sequences from pre-transplant mixed lymphocyte reactions served as antigen-independent comparators. Study results and caveats: Donor-reactive sequences fell more than third party-reactive ones, suggesting partial deletion.

This chain joins TRBV7-9 and TRBJ1-1, with D maybe TRBD1 (5 bases). This TCR derives from a human patient who received a liver transplant. Some T cells may be the graft donor's. This material consisted of CD8+ T cells from blood, taken approximately 45 months after liver transplant. CDR3 nucleotides: TGTGCCAGCAAGTTAACAGGTTCATCCGACACTGAAGCTTTCTTT. Encoded protein: CASKLTGSSDTEAFF.